The 23 T cell receptor beta chains below all came from one sample that was sequenced in a study of cytomegalovirus exposure and HLA in healthy donors. The PCR contained 60 Vbeta and 13 Jbeta primers. The protocol was immunoSEQ multiplex PCR, while the TCRdb copy is restricted to in-frame clones and leaves out a portion. This sample has approximately 110,000 clones, with roughly three fifths found just once. Sequencing input: PBMCs. These receptors were collected from a man aged 30-40 years in good health and CMV-seropositive.

The CDR3 coding sequence is TGTGCCAGCAGCTTGGGACTCTGGGGCGATGAGCAGTTCTTC. This encodes CASSLGLWGDEQFF. The gene calls are TRBV7-9 and TRBJ2-1, with D perhaps TRBD2 (6 bases). V lost 3 bases, J lost 8 bases, and 14 bases lay in between. This CDR3 comprises 14 residues. From germline, CDR1 is SEHNR and CDR2 FQNEAQ (reference sequence).

The genes are TRBV4-2 and TRBJ2-3; 12 nucleotides align to TRBD2. Germline CDR1 and CDR2: LGHNA and YNFKEQ. Trimming took 2 bases from V and 4 from J; bases not matched to a gene: 1. The CDR3 is 15 residues long. DNA for the CDR3: TGTGCCAGCAGCCAACTAGCGGGGGGGCCAGATACGCAGTATTTT. It encodes CASSQLAGGPDTQYF.

The rearrangement links TRBV23-1 to TRBJ2-1; D perhaps matches TRBD2 (6 bases). TRBV23-1 is classed as an ORF, of uncertain function. V dropped 6 bases and J dropped 4 bases, with 13 bases sitting between them. The CDR3 has 14 amino acids. The CDR3 sequence: CASRRRDTYNEQFF. In nucleotides, the CDR3 is TGCGCCAGCAGGCGGAGGGATACTTACAATGAGCAGTTCTTC.

V usage is TRBV28 and J usage is TRBJ1-4; D gene uncertain. CDR3 size: 14 residues. Germline values: CDR1 MDHEN, CDR2 SYDVKM. Trimming removed 4 bases from V and 4 bases from J, with 10 bases in between. CDR3 nucleotide sequence: TGTGCCAGCAGTTCTGGGCAGAGTAATGAAAAACTGTTTTTT. It encodes CASSSGQSNEKLFF.

The chain couples TRBV27 to TRBJ1-2, with 10 bases lining up with TRBD1. Germline V CDR1 and CDR2: MNHEY, SMNVEV (reference sequence). After removal of 4 bases from V and 3 bases from J, the junction contained 2 bases not matched to a gene. CDR3 length: 14 amino acids. For the CDR3, the DNA is TGTGCCAGCAGTTCGGACAGGGGGGACTATGGCTACACCTTC. This gives the protein CASSSDRGDYGYTF.

The chain carries TRBV30 and TRBJ1-5; D may be TRBD1 (5 bases). Per germline, CDR1 GTSNPN and CDR2 SVGIG (reference sequence). Trimming removed 1 base from V and 6 bases from J, with 10 bases in between. The CDR3 contains 13 residues. This CDR3 reads CAWSGQGGQPQHF. The CDR3, as DNA: TGTGCCTGGAGTGGGCAGGGCGGTCAGCCCCAGCATTTT.

The chain couples TRBV2 to TRBJ1-5, with 9 bases that match TRBD1. In germline, CDR1 is SNHLY, CDR2 FYNNEI. This CDR3 is built from 14 residues. V shed 6 bases, J shed 10 bases, and the junction held 10 bases outside the gene matches. CDR3 region: CASSRGQGPSPQHF. In DNA form, the CDR3 reads TGTGCCAGCAGCCGGGGACAGGGTCCTAGTCCCCAGCATTTT.

The chain carries TRBV5-1 and TRBJ2-1; weak D call: TRBD1 (6 bases). This CDR3 is 13 amino acids long. Trimming cost V 5 bases and J 7 bases, with 13 bases left between them. Looked up from germline, CDR1 is SGHRS and CDR2 is YFSETQ. The CDR3 loop reads CASRGASGNEQFF. DNA for the CDR3: TGCGCCAGCAGGGGGGCGTCAGGAAATGAGCAGTTCTTC.

Sample share makes this clone medium-sized (0.01 to 0.1%). This chain connects TRBV30 to TRBJ2-7, with TRBD2 matching over 9 bases. Trimming removed 3 bases from V and 7 bases from J; junction bases left unmatched: 16. Per the germline V gene, CDR1 is GTSNPN and CDR2 is SVGIG (reference sequence). CDR3 length: 16 amino acids. For the CDR3, the DNA is TGTGCCTGGAGAGACCTAGCGGGGACCACCTCGGGGGAGCAGTACTTC. Protein sequence: CAWRDLAGTTSGEQYF. The variable domain in full, completed from reference TRBV30 and TRBJ2-7, reads SQTIHQWPATLVQPVGSPLSLECTVEGTSNPNLYWYRQAAGRGLQLLFYSVGIGQISSEVPQNLSASRPQDRQFILSSKKLLLSDSGFYLCAWRDLAGTTSGEQYFGPGTRLTVT.

The chain uses TRBV29-1 and TRBJ2-7; 7 bases line up with TRBD1. Germline values: CDR1 SQVTM, CDR2 ANQGSEA. This CDR3 has 12 residues. V gave up 3 bases and J gave up 6 bases; unmatched junction bases: 5. The CDR3 reads CSVEGTGAEQYF. As DNA, the CDR3 is TGCAGCGTTGAGGGCACAGGGGCCGAGCAGTACTTC.

This clone came up once. One end of the junction varies from germline; a read error may be responsible. The identical CDR3 is also encoded by other nucleotide sequences in the sample. The rearrangement uses TRBV20-1 and TRBJ1-1, with D perhaps matching TRBD1 (6 bases). Germline V gene sequence: CDR1 DFQATT, CDR2 SNEGSKA (reference sequence). This CDR3 contains 11 residues. CDR3 DNA sequence: TGCAGTGCCGTTCGGGACACTGAGGCTTTCTTT. As protein: CSAVRDTEAFF.

This clone was picked up a small number of times. The rearrangement uses TRBV9 and TRBJ2-1, with D maybe TRBD2 (5 bases). Germline CDR1 SGDLS, CDR2 YYNGEE. CDR3 length equals 15 residues. Trimming stripped 0 bases from V and 4 bases from J, with 11 bases between. DNA for the CDR3: TGTGCCAGCAGCGTAGACGGGGTAGGATACAATGAGCAGTTCTTC. Translation gives CASSVDGVGYNEQFF.

V usage is TRBV5-4 and J usage is TRBJ2-7, with TRBD2 matching over 13 bases. Looked up from germline, CDR1 is SGHNT and CDR2 is YYREEE (reference sequence). This CDR3 contains 15 residues. V dropped 3 bases and J dropped 4; count of bases not matched to a gene: 4. Written as DNA, the CDR3 is TGTGCCAGCAGCTCGGGACTAGCGGGGTTTTACGAGCAGTACTTC. It translates to CASSSGLAGFYEQYF.

V usage is TRBV7-9 and J usage is TRBJ2-4; maybe TRBD2 (6 bases). V dropped 5 bases and J dropped 12 bases, with 14 bases sitting between them. The CDR3 extends over 12 amino acids. Germline CDR1 is SEHNR and CDR2 is FQNEAQ (reference sequence). CDR3 sequence (DNA): TGTGCCAGCAGCCCCACGGGACTCGATCAGTACTTC. Translating gives CASSPTGLDQYF.

This clone was seen only once. The rearrangement links TRBV11-3 to TRBJ2-1; 11 positions match TRBD2. The CDR3 length is 16 residues. The germline CDR1 and CDR2 sequences are SGHNT and YENEEA. Trimming took 1 base from V and 10 from J; bases not matched to a gene: 9. The CDR3 region has the DNA TGTGCCAGCAGCTTAGCCGGGACTAGCGGCCCGTCGGAGCAGTTCTTC. It specifies CASSLAGTSGPSEQFF.

In this sample, this clone turned up once. The chain has TRBV7-2 and TRBJ2-2; 8 nucleotides match TRBD2. The CDR3 consists of 15 residues. In germline, CDR1 is SGHTA, CDR2 FQGNSA. V lost 5 bases to trimming and J lost 6 bases; unmatched junction nucleotides: 8. CDR3 amino acids: CASSPIRGGAGELFF. CDR3 sequence (DNA): TGTGCCAGCAGCCCCATCCGGGGGGGCGCCGGGGAGCTGTTTTTT.

The chain joins TRBV5-4 to TRBJ2-1, with 8 bases identical to TRBD2. V trimming: 0 bases; J trimming: 7 bases; junction bases outside the gene matches: 9. The CDR3 sequence is 16 residues long. Germline CDR1 and CDR2: SGHNT and YYREEE (reference sequence). The CDR3: CASSLDSGGPSNEQFF. The CDR3 coding sequence is TGTGCCAGCAGCTTGGATTCGGGGGGGCCGAGTAATGAGCAGTTCTTC.

Written as DNA, the CDR3 is TGTGCCTGGAGTGTAAGGGGGTCCGGGGAGCTGTTTTTT. Translated: CAWSVRGSGELFF. The gene calls are TRBV30 and TRBJ2-2, with D perhaps TRBD1 (6 bases). The CDR3 is 13 amino acids. The V gene lost 0 bases and the J gene lost 6 bases, with 8 bases spanning the gap. Germline V lookup: CDR1 GTSNPN, CDR2 SVGIG (reference sequence).

This clone was counted between two and nine times. The chain couples TRBV5-6 to TRBJ2-7; 8 bases fit TRBD1. The V gene end was trimmed by 0 bases and the J gene end by 1 base; junction bases not matched to a gene: 6. Germline CDR1 SGHDT, CDR2 YYEEEE. This CDR3 spans 16 amino acids. The chain's CDR3 is CASSLAFRGPSYEQYF. DNA for the CDR3: TGTGCCAGCAGCTTGGCCTTCAGGGGGCCATCCTACGAGCAGTACTTC.

This clone was detected a few times. The chain carries TRBV11-2 and TRBJ2-1; 8 bases are shared with TRBD2. The CDR3 totals 16 residues. Germline V gene sequence: CDR1 SGHAT, CDR2 FQNNGV. V trimming: 1 base; J trimming: 8 bases; junction bases outside the gene matches: 10. CDR3 nucleotides: TGTGCCAGCAGCTTAGTTTCACTAGCGGTTATTGATGAGCAGTTCTTC. Its translation is CASSLVSLAVIDEQFF.

The V gene is TRBV15, the J gene TRBJ2-2; the D is unclear. Trimming pared 1 base from V and 1 base from J, leaving 4 bases between. The CDR3 is 14 residues long. CDR1 and CDR2 from the germline V gene are LNHNV and YYDKDF (reference sequence). CDR3 bases: TGTGCCACCAGCAGAGGAGGGAACACCGGGGAGCTGTTTTTT. This translates into CATSRGGNTGELFF.

The chain couples TRBV5-1 to TRBJ1-3; a weak D match, TRBD1 (6 bases). Trimming shortened V by 0 bases and J by 0 bases, and 10 bases separated the two germline ends. CDR3 length equals 16 residues. The germline gives CDR1 SGHRS, CDR2 YFSETQ. Here the CDR3 DNA reads TGCGCCAGCAGCTTGGACCAGGGGAACTCTGGAAACACCATATATTTT. Amino acids: CASSLDQGNSGNTIYF.

This clone came up a few times. The genes are TRBV9 and TRBJ1-6; D may be TRBD1 (6 bases). Germline V gene sequence: CDR1 SGDLS, CDR2 YYNGEE. The ends were cut back, 4 bases at V and 8 bases at J, with 16 bases in the middle. The CDR3 is 15 residues long. CDR3: CASSSQGPEDSPLHF. The CDR3 DNA follows: TGTGCCAGCAGCTCACAGGGCCCCGAGGATTCACCCCTCCACTTT.